These 14 T cell receptor beta chains share one sample of origin, sequenced in a study of blood T cell repertoires in COVID-19. Assay used: immunoSEQ multiplex PCR; TCRdb lists only in-frame clones, some missing. The data show just over 650,000 clones, around 90% seen once. Sequenced material: peripheral blood. The receptors here all came from a woman aged 18-29 years with acute or convalescent COVID-19.

This rearrangement joins TRBV6-6 to TRBJ1-1; no clear D gene. Germline CDR1 MNHNY, CDR2 SVGAGI (reference sequence). This CDR3 has 14 residues. The germline V and J ends were trimmed by 8 bases and 1 base, with 14 bases remaining between them. CDR3 region: CASREEGANTEAFF. For the CDR3, the DNA is TGTGCCAGCCGAGAAGAGGGAGCGAACACTGAAGCTTTCTTT.

The rearrangement joins TRBV19 to TRBJ2-3; D may be TRBD2 (6 bases). V lost 4 bases and J lost 5, with 7 bases in between. The CDR3 is 12 amino acids. Germline V gene data show CDR1 as LNHDA and CDR2 as SQIVND (reference sequence). In nucleotides, the CDR3 is TGTGCCAGTAGTAGACTAGGAGATACGCAGTATTTT. Translation: CASSRLGDTQYF.

The rearrangement links TRBV6-5 to TRBJ1-2; TRBD1 aligns across 8 bases. V dropped 4 bases and J dropped 7; count of bases not matched to a gene: 11. CDR3 length equals 15 residues. Germline lookup yields CDR1 MNHEY and CDR2 SVGAGI. CDR3 DNA: TGTGCCAGCAGTTCTCCAGGGCAGGGGGCGGGTGGCTACACCTTC. This gives the protein CASSSPGQGAGGYTF.

The chain joins TRBV4-1 to TRBJ1-6; TRBD1 agrees at 7 bases. CDR3 length equals 19 residues. The junction had 15 bases not matched to a gene; V was cut back by 4 bases and J by 3 bases. The germline gives CDR1 MGHRA, CDR2 YSYEKL. The CDR3 bases are TGCGCCAGCAGCCTTCAAGTTAACAGGGGACCGGGCTATAATTCACCCCTCCACTTT. Its protein product is CASSLQVNRGPGYNSPLHF.

The V call is TRBV4-3, the J call TRBJ1-2, with D unresolved. V lost 0 bases and J lost 4, with 15 bases in between. Germline CDR1 reads LGHNA; CDR2 reads YSLEER. The CDR3 has 16 residues. This chain's CDR3 is CASSQDRAGGIYGYTF. In DNA form, the CDR3 reads TGCGCCAGCAGCCAAGATCGTGCGGGAGGTATCTATGGCTACACCTTC.

The V call is TRBV12-5, the J call TRBJ2-3; 13 bases are a match to TRBD2. Germline V CDR1 and CDR2: LGHNT, FRNRAP. With 1 base clipped from V and 6 bases from J, the junction kept 10 bases outside the gene matches. The CDR3 extends over 18 amino acids. CDR3 amino acids: CASGLGKTLAGGPDTQYF. CDR3 sequence (DNA): TGTGCTAGTGGTTTGGGTAAAACACTAGCGGGGGGGCCCGATACGCAGTATTTT.

The V and J genes are TRBV7-6 and TRBJ2-5; unclear D gene. The CDR3 consists of 13 residues. Per germline, CDR1 SGHVS and CDR2 FNYEAQ. The ends were cut back, 0 bases at V and 5 bases at J, with 7 bases in the middle. CDR3 nucleotide sequence: TGTGCCAGCAGCTTAGCGCTACTGGAGACCCAGTACTTC. Amino acids: CASSLALLETQYF.

On this clone: At one boundary the junction diverges from the germline segment, which might be a read error. V gene TRBV5-1 combines with J gene TRBJ1-6; 7 bases fit TRBD1. CDR3 size: 15 residues. Germline CDR1 SGHRS, CDR2 YFSETQ. In DNA, the CDR3 is TGCGCCAGCAGTTTGCAAATTGGGACAGTCCCCTCCAGGATCTTT. It codes for CASSLQIGTVPSRIF.

This clone was recorded only once. Relative to the germline gene, one junction end is altered; a read error may explain this. The chain links TRBV6-5 to TRBJ2-1; 8 bases are a match to TRBD2. There are 14 residues in the CDR3. In germline, CDR1 is MNHEY, CDR2 SVGAGI. The CDR3 reads CASSDSGGADEQFF. The DNA of the CDR3 is TGTGCCAGCAGTGACTCGGGGGGGGCGGATGAGCAGTTCTTC.

The chain links TRBV6-1 to TRBJ1-2, with D perhaps matching TRBD1 (5 bases). The CDR3 length is 14 residues. Deletions cut 1 base from V and 3 bases from J, with 9 bases between. Looked up from germline, CDR1 is MNHNS and CDR2 is SASEGT. In DNA, the CDR3 is TGTGCCAGCAGTGAAGTTTCGGGGGACTATGGCTACACCTTC. Residues: CASSEVSGDYGYTF.

The chain carries TRBV4-3 and TRBJ1-1; D may be TRBD1 (5 bases). The germline V gene encodes CDR1 LGHNA and CDR2 YSLEER. Between the trimmed V and J ends, which lost 0 bases and 5 bases, there was a span of 19 bases. The CDR3 has 17 residues. CDR3 region: CASSQDHVVGVRTEAFF. The CDR3 nucleotides read TGCGCCAGCAGCCAAGATCATGTGGTAGGGGTACGGACTGAAGCTTTCTTT.

This chain's CDR3 is CSVRHNEAFF. CDR3 nucleotides: TGCAGCGTTCGACATAACGAAGCTTTCTTT. The V call is TRBV29-1, the J call TRBJ1-1; D not certain. The CDR3 totals 10 residues. Trimming shortened V by 5 bases and J by 8 bases, and 9 bases separated the two germline ends. Looked up from germline, CDR1 is SQVTM and CDR2 is ANQGSEA.

This chain connects TRBV4-3 to TRBJ2-1; a possible D gene is TRBD1 (5 bases). The CDR3 totals 14 residues. Germline CDR1 and CDR2: LGHNA and YSLEER. With 0 bases removed from V and 9 bases from J, the gap between germline ends came to 12 bases. The CDR3 region is CASSQEAGSSEQFF. Here the CDR3 DNA reads TGCGCCAGCAGCCAAGAGGCAGGGTCAAGTGAGCAGTTCTTC.

This chain joins TRBV2 and TRBJ1-1; the D is unclear. Germline V lookup: CDR1 SNHLY, CDR2 FYNNEI. This CDR3 has 14 amino acids. V dropped 3 bases and J dropped 0 bases, with 8 bases sitting between them. As DNA, the CDR3 is TGTGCCAGCAGTGAGGTTAGCATGAACACTGAAGCTTTCTTT. It translates to CASSEVSMNTEAFF.